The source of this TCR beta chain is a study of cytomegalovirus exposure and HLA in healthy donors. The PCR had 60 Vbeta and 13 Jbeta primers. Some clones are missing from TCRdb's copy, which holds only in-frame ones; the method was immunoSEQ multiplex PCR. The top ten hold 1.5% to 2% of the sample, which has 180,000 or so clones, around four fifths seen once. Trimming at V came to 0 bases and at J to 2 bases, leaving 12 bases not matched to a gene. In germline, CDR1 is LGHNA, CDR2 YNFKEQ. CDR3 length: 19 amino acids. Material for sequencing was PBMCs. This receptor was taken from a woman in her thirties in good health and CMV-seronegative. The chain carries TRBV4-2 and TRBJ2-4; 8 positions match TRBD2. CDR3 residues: CASSQEWAGGVKTKNIQYF. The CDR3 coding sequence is TGTGCCAGCAGCCAAGAATGGGCCGGGGGGGTGAAAACCAAAAACATTCAGTACTTC.